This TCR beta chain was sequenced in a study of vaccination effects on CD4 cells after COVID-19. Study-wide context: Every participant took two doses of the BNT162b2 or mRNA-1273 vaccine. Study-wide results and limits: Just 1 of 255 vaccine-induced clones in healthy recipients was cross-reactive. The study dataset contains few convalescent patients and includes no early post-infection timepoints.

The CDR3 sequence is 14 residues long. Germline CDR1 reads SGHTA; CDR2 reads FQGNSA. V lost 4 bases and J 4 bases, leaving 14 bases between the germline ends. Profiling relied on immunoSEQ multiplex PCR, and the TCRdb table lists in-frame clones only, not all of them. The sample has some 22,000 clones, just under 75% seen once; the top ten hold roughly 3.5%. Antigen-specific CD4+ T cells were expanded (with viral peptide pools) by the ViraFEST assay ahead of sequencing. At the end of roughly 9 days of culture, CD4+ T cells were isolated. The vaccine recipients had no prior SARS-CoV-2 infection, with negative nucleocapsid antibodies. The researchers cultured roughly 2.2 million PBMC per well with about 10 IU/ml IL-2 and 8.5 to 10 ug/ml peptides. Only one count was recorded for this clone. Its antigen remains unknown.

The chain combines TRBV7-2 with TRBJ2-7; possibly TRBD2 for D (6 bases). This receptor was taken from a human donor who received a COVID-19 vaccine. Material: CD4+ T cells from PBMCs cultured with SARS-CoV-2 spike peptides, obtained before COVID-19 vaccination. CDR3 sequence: CASSSTTGGYEQYF. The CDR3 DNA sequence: TGTGCCAGCAGCTCCACTACTGGGGGGTACGAGCAGTACTTC.